The subject of this entry is one T cell receptor (beta chain). Its antigen remains undetermined. No much larger clone exists at a distance of one base, and base qualities are not known. The same CDR3 arises from other DNA sequences in this sample as well. From its cysteine to its phenylalanine, the CDR3 spans 16 amino acids. Of all the DNA, just the CDR3 is kept, 48 bases in frame from base 1. From a lookup of the germline V gene (reference sequence), CDR1 and CDR2 are SGHNT and YYREEE. V is trimmed back by 4 bases and J by 3 bases, and the junction contains 10 bases that no gene match accounts for. This sample is drawn from a study of cytomegalovirus exposure and HLA in healthy donors listed by TCRdb under 2017. With regard to the full study: An earlier analysis of 587 of the donors reported roughly 300 Gb of sequence data and 117 million unique TCR beta sequences obtained from about 170 million T cells. To decide whether each TCR beta V gene segment behaved as functional or pseudogenic, an earlier analysis of some 600 of the donors relied on high-throughput TCR beta sequencing. Every repertoire in the discovery cohort had been generated on one and the same sequencing platform. Rather than drawing on any new phenotypic data, the later analysis identified candidate immune exposures from TCR beta sequences and the way those sequences occurred across donors. A later genetic analysis took genome-wide SNP genotypes for about 55% of the 666 donors and used that subset as a discovery cohort. About five DR-DQ haplotypes were treated as single units for association and clustering because of strong linkage in the cohort. High-throughput TCR immunosequencing, statistical association of individual TCRs with disease status, and machine learning were combined to predict cytomegalovirus infection status. Donor age, sex, ethnicity and CMV serostatus were collected together with the repertoire data. The number of typed donors differed by locus: roughly 620-640 for A, B, C, DRB1 and DQB1; some 540 for DQA1; 606 for DPA1; and about 450 for DPB1. Approximately 300 gigabases of sequencing data and roughly 90 million unique TCR sequences were included in an early release covering 500 to 750 HLA-typed donors. A separate validation cohort of approximately 130 different subjects was used in addition to the roughly 670-subject first cohort. Class I and class II HLA loci were covered by the typing at four-digit resolution. The study aimed to test whether cataloging public T cell receptors could reveal signatures of past pathogen exposure. A later analysis re-examined previously published TCR beta repertoires from just over 650 donors and added high-resolution HLA genotyping to investigate patterns of TCR occurrence. On average, around 230,000 unique TCR beta nucleotide sequences were sequenced per donor among a few hundred genotyped donors of the cohort, with roughly 18% of those sequences being non-productive. The study profiled the T cell repertoires of some 610 subjects by immunosequencing and related them to cytomegalovirus serostatus. Of the approximately 400 genotyped donors, about 84% fell in the genetic ancestry cluster associated with self-reported Caucasian donors.

General conclusions and limits of the study: An association between a missense DCLRE1C variant and V-gene and J-gene trimming of TCR beta chains was found in a later genetic analysis and replicated in an independent cohort. A cluster of highly shared sequence variants was judged likely to represent a technical artifact of the sequencing pipeline. A later analysis associated 16,951 TCR beta sequences with specific HLA alleles at a false discovery rate of 0.05. Because the 87-base-pair reads could not distinguish some IMGT-functional V segments, including TRBV6-2 and TRBV6-3, those segments were excluded. The cohort was sequenced for TCR beta chains only, and without alpha or paired-chain data the features that could be detected were limited. A few of the identified cytomegalovirus-associated TCR beta chains were confirmed in vitro to be specific for cytomegalovirus antigens. The earlier analysis of some 540 of the donors excluded some 16 rarely observed V segments, including chromosome 9 orphons, because counts were too low. Because HLA typing was unavailable for some donors at each locus, only the typed subset was used in association tests. According to a later analysis, parvovirus B19, influenza, CMV and Epstein-Barr virus appeared linked to several top co-occurrence clusters. The classifier was reported to diagnose cytomegalovirus status with high specificity and sensitivity in both the original and validation cohorts. In an earlier analysis of some 500 of the donors, most TCR beta V segments were observed in productive rearrangements about 90% or about 30% of the time, broadly matching IMGT annotations. For the cohort, immune exposure information was limited to CMV serostatus. In a later analysis, TCR association rates were found to vary across HLA loci, with the most associated TCRs seen for DRB1 alleles and the fewest for HLA-C alleles. Linkage disequilibrium might explain the correlated functional status among segregating V segments, but an unknown experimental factor could not be ruled out. Strong co-occurrence of HLA alleles, especially DR and DQ, made assigning TCR associations to individual alleles difficult. A further reported finding was that TCR beta sequences accurately predicted the HLA-A and HLA-B alleles for most subjects in the first cohort. In the study, about 150 TCR beta chains were listed as associated with cytomegalovirus. A later analysis found that most CMV-associated TCR beta chains appeared HLA-restricted, with HLA associations seemingly driven largely by CMV exposure. It was suggested by the authors that the approach could potentially be generalized to other disease states and immunological phenotypes. Presence/absence analyses assumed roughly uniform sequencing depth across donors, an assumption that may not hold. Most TCR sequences were observed very rarely across donors, whereas some public TCRs were present in many individuals. Compared with equally common non-associated chains, HLA-associated TCR beta chains in a later analysis were more clonally expanded and had lower generation probabilities. A later genetic analysis reported fewer N-insertions in productive TCRs among donors in an Asian-associated ancestry cluster than the roughly 700-donor mean.

In total, over 600 healthy bone marrow donors made up the cohort. At the time of sampling, every cohort member was nominally healthy, though immune exposures that went unrecorded were likely present. The donor was CMV seropositive and belonged to the group of over 250 seropositive cohort members. Every donor gave a peripheral blood sample, and the peripheral blood mononuclear cells from that sample were used for TCR beta sequencing. Genomic DNA was extracted from the blood cell samples with the Qiagen DNeasy Blood Extraction Kit. Libraries came from the immunoSEQ multiplex PCR assay. For the multiplex PCR, a mixture combining 60 forward primers for TCR Vbeta segments and 13 reverse primers for TCR Jbeta segments was used. The CDR3 region of rearranged TCR beta genes was amplified from genomic DNA with a multiplex PCR assay. The amplified TCR beta libraries were sequenced on the Illumina HiSeq System as 87-base-pair reads. The original pipeline was this. A later analysis counted about 82 million unique TCR beta chains across the 690 or so repertoires, and approximately 11 million of these chains were shared by at least two donors. Raw reads were error-corrected and collapsed into unique sequences by a nearest-neighbor algorithm in which closely related sequences were merged to remove PCR and sequencing errors. Alignment of CDR3 sequences to IMGT reference sequences was used to assign V, D and J gene segments. For a sequence to be retained, at least a six-nucleotide match to both a V gene segment and a J gene segment was required. Rearrangements were classified as productive when the CDR3 lacked stop codons and remained in frame with V and J, and all other rearrangements were classified as non-productive. CDR3 was defined by IMGT convention, running from the second conserved V-encoded cysteine to the conserved J-encoded phenylalanine. The earlier analysis of roughly 590 of the donors excluded sequences that lacked an unambiguous match to a single V gene segment. In an earlier analysis of several hundred of the donors, a V segment was called functional when productive rearrangements were above 56.7%, and segregating when the standard deviation between donors exceeded 5%. A statistical classification framework was built to diagnose cytomegalovirus status from the catalog of TCR beta chain sequences. In a later analysis, TCR nucleotide sequences were compared against IMGT/GENE-DB human TR gene sequences so that V and J genes could be assigned. A later analysis assigned CDR3 sequences and most-parsimonious VDJ recombination scenarios with the TCRdist pipeline. In a later analysis, each TCR beta chain was defined by its CDR3 amino acid sequence together with its V-gene family, and reads lacking a unique V-gene family were excluded. In a later analysis, 500 to 700 highly shared, low-generation-probability nucleotide sequences were removed to address suspected cross-contamination and a sequencing artifact. In a later analysis, a clonal expansion index was calculated for each public chain from normalized within-repertoire ranks of inferred template counts. Generation probabilities in a later analysis came from a VDJ recombination model fitted to out-of-frame rearrangements, and those results were checked against IGoR. In a later analysis, hypergeometric tests were used to score TCR-TCR, TCR-HLA and TCR-CMV co-occurrence, with a repertoire-size bias correction applied to TCR pairs. To estimate false discovery rates, a later analysis permuted the HLA or CMV assignments 20 times. In a later analysis, co-occurring TCRs were grouped with DBSCAN, and TCRdist sequence similarity was added when clustering was performed within HLA-allele-positive subsets. Repertoires with fewer than 30,000 or more than 120,000 public chains were left out of co-occurrence clustering, as were about five repertoires with anomalous nucleotide sharing. The immuneACCESS repertoire file appears here via TCRdb, limited to in-frame rearrangements. These files lack a portion of the clones; in checked studies, under half of the deficit traces to unresolved V genes, and the cause of the others is not known. V and J calls and clone size are those listed in that table; D and trimming were worked out from the DNA. The sample records about 96,000 clones, around 79% of which are singletons. The leading ten clones occupy roughly 3.2% of the sample.

Recombination linked TRBV5-4 to TRBJ2-3, with 8 central nucleotides matching TRBD2. The sample taken for sequencing was PBMCs. This clonotype was obtained from a female donor in good health and CMV-seropositive. In nucleotide form, the sequence is TGTGCCAGCAGCCCTCGACTGGCGGGAGGAACAGATACGCAGTATTTT. This translates into CASSPRLAGGTDTQYF.